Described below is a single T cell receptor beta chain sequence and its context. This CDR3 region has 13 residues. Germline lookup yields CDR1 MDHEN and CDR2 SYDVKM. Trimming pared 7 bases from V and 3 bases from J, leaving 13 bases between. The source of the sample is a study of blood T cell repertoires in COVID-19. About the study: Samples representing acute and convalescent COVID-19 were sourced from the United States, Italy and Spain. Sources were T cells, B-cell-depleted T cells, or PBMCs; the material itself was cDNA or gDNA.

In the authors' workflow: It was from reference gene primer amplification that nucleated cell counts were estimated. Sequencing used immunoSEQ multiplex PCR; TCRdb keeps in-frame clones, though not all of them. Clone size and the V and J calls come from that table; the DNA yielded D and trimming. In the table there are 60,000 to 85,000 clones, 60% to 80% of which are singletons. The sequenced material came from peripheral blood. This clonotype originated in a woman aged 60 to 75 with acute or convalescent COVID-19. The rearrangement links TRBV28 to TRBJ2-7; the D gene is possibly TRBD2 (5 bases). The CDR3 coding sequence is TGTGCCAGCAACGCGGGTGGGATCTACGAGCAGTACTTC. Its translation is CASNAGGIYEQYF.